These 28 T cell receptor beta chains were sequenced from one sample in a study of blood T cell repertoires in COVID-19. Measured with immunoSEQ multiplex PCR; TCRdb has only the in-frame clones, and not every one. This table has a few hundred thousand clones, 90% appearing once. The sequencing input was peripheral blood. These receptors originate from a woman in her 50s with COVID-19, enrolled during active disease.

This clone was recorded once. CDR3 DNA: TGTGCCAGCAGCCTTAACAGGGGGAGTAACTATGGCTACACCTTC. It yields the protein CASSLNRGSNYGYTF. The rearrangement uses TRBV6-1 and TRBJ1-2, with 8 bases that match TRBD1. The germline V gene has CDR1 MNHNS and CDR2 SASEGT. V dropped 6 bases and J dropped 1; count of bases not matched to a gene: 7. This CDR3 region has 15 residues.

The count of this clone is one. This sequence joins TRBV30 and TRBJ2-5; 8 bases match TRBD2. V was clipped by 7 bases and J by 5 bases; unmatched bases: 12. This CDR3 is built from 14 residues. In germline, CDR1 is GTSNPN, CDR2 SVGIG (reference sequence). The CDR3 DNA follows: TGTGCCTTCCAAGCGGGAGCCCCGGCGGAGACCCAGTACTTC. It encodes CAFQAGAPAETQYF.

J is TRBJ1-2 and V is TRBV4-3; D not resolved. Germline CDR1 is LGHNA and CDR2 is YSLEER. V shed 0 bases and J shed 4 bases, with 12 bases lying between them. The CDR3 has 15 residues. The chain's CDR3 is CASSQETSSSYGYTF. The CDR3 DNA follows: TGCGCCAGCAGCCAAGAAACCTCGTCGAGCTATGGCTACACCTTC.

The V gene is TRBV3-1 (or the pseudogene TRBV3-2), the J gene TRBJ1-3, with D possibly matching TRBD1 (6 bases). CDR3 length: 14 amino acids. The ends were cut back, 7 bases at V and 0 bases at J, with 10 bases in the middle. Germline values: CDR1 LGHDT, CDR2 YNNKEL (reference sequence). The CDR3 sequence is CASTTGTSGNTIYF. The CDR3 DNA sequence: TGTGCCAGCACCACAGGGACCTCTGGAAACACCATATATTTT.

This sequence joins TRBV5-1 and TRBJ2-1; no reliable D call. Trimming shortened V by 0 bases and J by 3 bases, and 10 bases separated the two germline ends. The CDR3 spans 15 residues. Looked up from germline, CDR1 is SGHRS and CDR2 is YFSETQ. The CDR3, as DNA: TGCGCCAGCAGCTTGGTTCCAGAAATCTACAATGAGCAGTTCTTC. This translates into CASSLVPEIYNEQFF.

This chain uses TRBV27 with TRBJ1-1; D might be TRBD1 (6 bases). V lost 7 bases and J 5 bases, leaving 14 bases between the germline ends. The CDR3 has 13 amino acids. Germline loops: CDR1 MNHEY, CDR2 SMNVEV (reference sequence). CDR3 loop: CASMARRGTEAFF. The CDR3 coding sequence is TGTGCCAGCATGGCCCGCAGGGGTACTGAAGCTTTCTTT.

The V gene is TRBV7-2, the J gene TRBJ2-5; the match to TRBD1 covers 11 bases. CDR1 is SGHTA and CDR2 is FQGNSA in the germline V gene. The CDR3 totals 14 residues. V lost 6 bases to trimming and J lost 5 bases; unmatched junction nucleotides: 5. In nucleotides, the CDR3 is TGTGCCAGCAGTCGGGACAGGGGGGATGAGACCCAGTACTTC. As protein: CASSRDRGDETQYF.

The chain couples TRBV19 to TRBJ2-1; weak D call: TRBD2 (6 bases). The CDR3 length is 14 residues. The germline V gene has CDR1 LNHDA and CDR2 SQIVND (reference sequence). V was cut by 8 bases and J by 4 bases, with 15 bases left in between. This CDR3 is CASGTGTGYNEQFF. Here the CDR3 DNA reads TGTGCCAGTGGTACCGGGACTGGTTACAATGAGCAGTTCTTC.

V is TRBV27 and J is TRBJ1-2; D is undetermined. The CDR3 contains 13 residues. V lost 5 bases and J lost 5, with 12 bases in between. Germline V gene lookup returns CDR1 MNHEY and CDR2 SMNVEV (reference sequence). CDR3 DNA: TGTGCCAGCAGTATCCGCTCCGGGTATGGCTACACCTTC. It yields the protein CASSIRSGYGYTF.

The chain carries TRBV19 and TRBJ2-3; perhaps TRBD2 as D (5 bases). The CDR3 contains 17 residues. Trimming removed 3 bases from V and 2 bases from J, with 18 bases in between. The germline CDR1 and CDR2 sequences are LNHDA and SQIVND (reference sequence). The CDR3 region is CASSMLRSGASTDTQYF. The DNA of the CDR3 is TGTGCCAGTAGTATGTTGCGAAGCGGAGCTTCCACAGATACGCAGTATTTT. Full variable domain (outside the CDR3, taken from reference TRBV19 and TRBJ2-3): DGGITQSPKYLFRKEGQNVTLSCEQNLNHDAMYWYRQDPGQGLRLIYYSQIVNDFQKGDIAEGYSVSREKKESFPLTVTSAQKNPTAFYLCASSMLRSGASTDTQYFGPGTRLTVL.

The rearrangement uses TRBV9 and TRBJ2-3, with D hard to call. Trimming removed 0 bases from V and 2 bases from J, with 10 bases in between. CDR3 length: 15 amino acids. From germline, CDR1 is SGDLS and CDR2 YYNGEE. CDR3: CASSVGHPNTDTQYF. DNA for the CDR3: TGTGCCAGCAGCGTAGGTCACCCTAACACAGATACGCAGTATTTT.

The rearrangement uses TRBV6-1 and TRBJ1-6; D possibly corresponds to TRBD1 (6 bases). Germline assignment: CDR1 MNHNS and CDR2 SASEGT. This CDR3 is 18 amino acids long. The V end was cut by 0 bases, the J end by 0 bases, with 12 bases between. As DNA, the CDR3 is TGTGCCAGCAGTGAAGCGCGCACAGGGAGCTCCTATAATTCACCCCTCCACTTT. This encodes CASSEARTGSSYNSPLHF.

The sample holds one count of this clone. At the DNA level, this CDR3 is encoded by other sequences in the same sample as well. The chain recombines TRBV24-1 with TRBJ1-2, with D unresolved. CDR1 KGHDR and CDR2 SFDVKD come from the germline V gene. Trimming removed 4 bases from V and 4 bases from J, with 3 bases in between. There are 11 residues in the CDR3. CDR3 sequence: CATSDGYGYTF. Here the CDR3 DNA reads TGTGCCACCAGTGACGGCTATGGCTACACCTTC.

This chain links TRBV6-5 with TRBJ2-5; tentative D call: TRBD2 (6 bases). The V gene's germline CDR1 is MNHEY and CDR2 SVGAGI. CDR3 length equals 14 residues. Trimming left V 7 bases short and J 1 base short, with 13 bases between. DNA of the CDR3: TGTGCCAGCACAGGAGGGGCGGGCCAAGAGACCCAGTACTTC. Its translation is CASTGGAGQETQYF.

J is TRBJ1-2 and V is TRBV7-9; D gene uncertain. Germline CDR1 and CDR2: SEHNR and FQNEAQ (reference sequence). This CDR3 has 16 residues. V lost 5 bases and J lost 2, with 18 bases in between. The CDR3 coding sequence is TGTGCCAGCAGCCCTCCACACGGGAGAGGAAACTATGGCTACACCTTC. Its protein product is CASSPPHGRGNYGYTF.

This rearrangement joins TRBV5-1 to TRBJ2-1; weak D call: TRBD1 (5 bases). Trimming pared 4 bases from V and 1 base from J, leaving 15 bases between. CDR3 length equals 16 residues. Germline CDR1 is SGHRS and CDR2 is YFSETQ. The CDR3 DNA is TGCGCCAGCAGCCGAGGAAACAGGTTTTCCTACAATGAGCAGTTCTTC. This codes for CASSRGNRFSYNEQFF.

The chain is built from TRBV9 and TRBJ2-3, with 9 nucleotides matching TRBD2. Germline trimming cut 3 bases from V and 4 bases from J; bases unmatched to any gene: 6. The CDR3 is 15 residues long. CDR1 is SGDLS, CDR2 YYNGEE, per germline. The CDR3 DNA reads TGTGCCAGCAGCGAGCGGGGGGCCGGGGCAGATACGCAGTATTTT. Its protein is CASSERGAGADTQYF.

The chain has TRBV9 and TRBJ2-3; 12 positions match TRBD2. In germline, CDR1 is SGDLS, CDR2 YYNGEE. This CDR3 is built from 20 residues. After removal of 3 bases from V and 0 bases from J, the junction contained 14 bases not matched to a gene. The CDR3, as DNA: TGTGCCAGCAGCGCTCGAGGGGGAGCTAGCGGGAGGGCTAGCACAGATACGCAGTATTTT. This sequence encodes CASSARGGASGRASTDTQYF. Full variable domain (rest looked up from reference TRBV9 and TRBJ2-3): DSGVTQTPKHLITATGQRVTLRCSPRSGDLSVYWYQQSLDQGLQFLIQYYNGEERAKGNILERFSAQQFPDLHSELNLSSLELGDSALYFCASSARGGASGRASTDTQYFGPGTRLTVL.

This rearrangement joins TRBV7-2 to TRBJ1-5; D gene ambiguous. The CDR3 consists of 13 residues. Trimming removed 4 bases from V and 5 bases from J, with 9 bases in between. Germline V gives CDR1 SGHTA, CDR2 FQGNSA. The CDR3 protein is CASSSQRDQPQHF. DNA of the CDR3: TGTGCCAGCAGCTCGCAGAGGGATCAGCCCCAGCATTTT.

The V call is TRBV6-5, the J call TRBJ1-5; D gene unclear. There are 13 residues in the CDR3. The ends were cut back, 6 bases at V and 1 base at J, with 7 bases in the middle. CDR1 and CDR2 (germline): MNHEY, SVGAGI. CDR3 DNA sequence: TGTGCCAGCAGGATGGGCAGCAATCAGCCCCAGCATTTT. Translation gives CASRMGSNQPQHF.

This clone showed up just once. The chain links TRBV11-2 to TRBJ2-7; TRBD2 matches 15 bases. This CDR3 has 15 residues. The V gene's germline CDR1 is SGHAT and CDR2 FQNNGV. V lost 5 bases, J lost 9 bases, and 8 bases stayed unmatched. Written as DNA, the CDR3 is TGTGCCAGCAGCCCCGGACTAGCGGGAGGGACTCGGCAGTACTTC. Translation gives CASSPGLAGGTRQYF.

The chain couples TRBV11-2 to TRBJ2-3, with 9 bases lining up with TRBD1. Germline V gene data show CDR1 as SGHAT and CDR2 as FQNNGV. This CDR3 is 15 amino acids long. Germline trimming cut 4 bases from V and 3 bases from J; bases unmatched to any gene: 5. Here the CDR3 DNA reads TGTGCCAGCAGCTCACAGGGGGCGACTACAGATACGCAGTATTTT. Protein sequence: CASSSQGATTDTQYF.

The J gene is TRBJ2-3, the V gene TRBV18, with D maybe TRBD1 (5 bases). This CDR3 has 16 residues. Trimming removed 1 base at V and 1 base at J, with 12 bases between. From germline, CDR1 is KGHSH and CDR2 LQKENI. As DNA, the CDR3 is TGTGCCAGCTCACCACTAGGACAAGGGGGCACAGATACGCAGTATTTT. It is translated as CASSPLGQGGTDTQYF. Full variable domain (outside the CDR3, taken from reference TRBV18 and TRBJ2-3): NAGVMQNPRHLVRRRGQEARLRCSPMKGHSHVYWYRQLPEEGLKFMVYLQKENIIDESGMPKERFSAEFPKEGPSILRIQQVVRGDSAAYFCASSPLGQGGTDTQYFGPGTRLTVL.

This clone is a singleton in its sample. This sequence joins TRBV18 and TRBJ1-1; 7 bases match TRBD1. This CDR3 is 14 amino acids long. CDR1 and CDR2 (germline): KGHSH, LQKENI. The V and J ends lost 2 bases and 8 bases, in that order; junction bases with no gene match: 8. CDR3 nucleotide sequence: TGTGCCAGCTCACCAGATAGACAACAGGGGGAAGCTTTCTTT. This codes for CASSPDRQQGEAFF.

The chain couples TRBV19 to TRBJ2-1; TRBD2 agrees at 9 bases. Germline-derived CDR1 and CDR2 are LNHDA and SQIVND (reference sequence). V was pared by 7 bases and J by 8 bases, with 12 bases of the junction left unmatched. This CDR3 spans 15 amino acids. DNA of the CDR3: TGTGCCAGTACCCCGGGTAGCGGGAGAAAAGATGAGCAGTTCTTC. Translating gives CASTPGSGRKDEQFF. Full variable domain (rest looked up from reference TRBV19 and TRBJ2-1): DGGITQSPKYLFRKEGQNVTLSCEQNLNHDAMYWYRQDPGQGLRLIYYSQIVNDFQKGDIAEGYSVSREKKESFPLTVTSAQKNPTAFYLCASTPGSGRKDEQFFGPGTRLTVL.

CDR3 coding DNA: TGTGCCAGCAGCCAAATTAGAGGCAACGTCTATGGCTACACCTTC. Its translation is CASSQIRGNVYGYTF. This rearrangement joins TRBV5-6 to TRBJ1-2; no clear D. The V gene's germline CDR1 is SGHDT and CDR2 YYEEEE. The CDR3 contains 15 residues. V was clipped by 4 bases and J by 4 bases, with 17 bases between them.

This clone has a single count. V and J are TRBV19 and TRBJ2-6; D is possibly TRBD1 (6 bases). The germline V and J ends were trimmed by 7 bases and 3 bases, with 19 bases remaining between them. Per germline, CDR1 LNHDA and CDR2 SQIVND (reference sequence). This CDR3 is 17 amino acids long. DNA for the CDR3: TGTGCCAGTACCAGGGCAGGGAAGGGGGATGGGGCCAACGTCCTGACTTTC. Translation: CASTRAGKGDGANVLTF.

V usage is TRBV2 and J usage is TRBJ2-7, with D possibly TRBD1 on 5 matching bases. The CDR3 spans 12 residues. V dropped 7 bases and J dropped 6 bases, with 13 bases sitting between them. CDR1 is SNHLY, CDR2 FYNNEI, per germline. The CDR3, as DNA: TGTGCCAGCAACAGGCACTCTAGCGAGCAGTACTTC. Translated, it gives CASNRHSSEQYF. Full variable domain (outside the CDR3, taken from reference TRBV2 and TRBJ2-7): EPEVTQTPSHQVTQMGQEVILRCVPISNHLYFYWYRQILGQKVEFLVSFYNNEISEKSEIFDDQFSVERPDGSNFTLKIRSTKLEDSAMYFCASNRHSSEQYFGPGTRLTVT.